This T cell receptor beta chain was documented in a study of control samples from healthy donors and cancer patients. Assay used: immunoSEQ multiplex PCR; TCRdb lists only in-frame clones, some missing. Here the sample spans about 100,000 clones, about 90% being singletons. The germline V gene has CDR1 MNHEY and CDR2 SVGEGT. Germline trimming cut 2 bases from V and 14 bases from J; bases unmatched to any gene: 8. The CDR3 is 14 residues long. This TCR was sampled from a woman in her 50s in good health. Sequencing input: blood. The chain combines TRBV6-2 or TRBV6-3 with TRBJ2-1, with 11 bases that match TRBD2. The CDR3 nucleotides are TGTGCCAGCAGTTACCTTGGGACTAGCGGTTCGAAGTTCTTC. Translation: CASSYLGTSGSKFF.